Listed here is a single TCR beta chain. What it binds is not known. The PCR ran on 60 Vbeta and 13 Jbeta primers. Measured with immunoSEQ multiplex PCR; TCRdb has only the in-frame clones, and not every one. The repertoire includes 170,000 or so clones, around 81% of them detected once, and about 2% sits in the top ten. This entry comes from a study of cytomegalovirus exposure and HLA in healthy donors. Study results and caveats: Judged likely to be a sequencing artifact was a cluster of highly shared sequence variants. It was reported that the classifier diagnosed cytomegalovirus status with high specificity and sensitivity in both the original and validation cohorts. The study found most TCR sequences rare, yet found some public TCRs in many donors. Earlier findings revealed that most TCR beta V segments proved productive either about 87% or about 30% of the time.

This clonotype was obtained from a woman in her twenties or thirties in good health and CMV-seronegative. Sequenced sample: PBMCs.

The CDR3 region has the DNA TGCGCCAGCAGCCACCGGACAGGGGGCTACGAGCAGTACTTC. Translation: CASSHRTGGYEQYF. The rearrangement joins TRBV4-3 to TRBJ2-7; TRBD1 agrees at 10 bases. Trimming removed 3 bases from V and 3 bases from J; junction bases left unmatched: 2. From germline, CDR1 is LGHNA and CDR2 YSLEER. The CDR3 sequence is 14 residues long.